Listed here is a single T cell receptor beta chain. Its antigen remains unknown. Vbeta (60) and Jbeta (13) primers were used in the PCR. Here immunoSEQ multiplex PCR was the method, and the copy in TCRdb shows in-frame clones only, minus some. The repertoire has around 140,000 clones, roughly 88% of them found once; the top ten carry 0.51%. Germline V lookup: CDR1 SGHRS, CDR2 YFSETQ. The CDR3 has 13 residues. The V gene lost 5 bases and the J gene lost 0 bases, with 7 bases spanning the gap. This specimen comes from a study of cytomegalovirus exposure and HLA in healthy donors. General study points: A later analysis linked a missense DCLRE1C variant to TCR beta V- and J-gene trimming. Productive rates of about 87% or about 30% were seen for most TCR beta V segments in an earlier analysis. Among the sequence variants, a highly shared cluster was likely an artifact of sequencing.

This clonotype was sampled from a middle-aged woman in good health and CMV-seronegative. The rearrangement uses TRBV5-1 and TRBJ2-3; D is possibly TRBD2 (5 bases). Sequencing input: PBMCs. DNA for the CDR3: TGCGCCAGCAGGGGCGGGAGCACAGATACGCAGTATTTT. Translation: CASRGGSTDTQYF.